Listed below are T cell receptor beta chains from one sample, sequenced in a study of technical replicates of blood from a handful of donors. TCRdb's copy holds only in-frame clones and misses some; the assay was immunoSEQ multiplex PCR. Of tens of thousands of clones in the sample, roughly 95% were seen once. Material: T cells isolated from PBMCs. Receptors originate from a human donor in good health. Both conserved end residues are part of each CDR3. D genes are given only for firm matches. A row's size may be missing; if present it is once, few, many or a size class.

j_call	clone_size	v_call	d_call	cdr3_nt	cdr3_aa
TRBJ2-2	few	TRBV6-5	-	TGTGCCAGCCTAGGTCTGGGCGGGGAGCTGTTTTTT	CASLGLGGELFF
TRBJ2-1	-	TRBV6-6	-	TGTGCCAGCAGCCCCCGAGGCGGACTACTTTTTAATGAGCAGTTCTTC	CASSPRGGLLFNEQFF
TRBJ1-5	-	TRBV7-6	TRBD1	TGTGCCAGCAGCCCCCCAGGGGGCTTGGAGCCCCAGCATTTT	CASSPPGGLEPQHF
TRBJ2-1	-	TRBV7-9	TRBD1	TGTGCCAGCAGCGCCCAGGGACAGGGGGTCAATGAGCAGTTCTTC	CASSAQGQGVNEQFF
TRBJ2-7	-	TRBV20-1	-	TGCAGTGTTGAAGCTACCTACGAGCAGTACTTC	CSVEATYEQYF
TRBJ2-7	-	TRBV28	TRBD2	TGTGCCAGCAGAATGACTAGCGACCTCTACGAGCAGTACTTC	CASRMTSDLYEQYF
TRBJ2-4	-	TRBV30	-	TGTGCCTGGAGTGTTGGTGGGAGCGTCAAAAACATTCAGTACTTC	CAWSVGGSVKNIQYF
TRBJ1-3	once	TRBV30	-	TGTGCCTGGAGTGTAATGGGGGCTCCTGGAAACACCATATATTTT	CAWSVMGAPGNTIYF
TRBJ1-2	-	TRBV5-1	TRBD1	TGCGCCAGCAGCTTGGAGGGACAGGGGAATGATGGCTACACCTTC	CASSLEGQGNDGYTF
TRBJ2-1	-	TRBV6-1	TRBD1	TGTGCCAGCAGAACAGGGGTATCCTACAATGAGCAGTTCTTC	CASRTGVSYNEQFF
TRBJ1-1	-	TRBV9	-	TGTGCCAGCAGCGTGGGCAGAACTAACACTGAAGCTTTCTTT	CASSVGRTNTEAFF
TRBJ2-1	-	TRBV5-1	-	TGCGCCAGCAGCCCGGACGGGGGCAATGAGCAGTTCTTC	CASSPDGGNEQFF
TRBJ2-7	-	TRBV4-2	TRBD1	TGTGCCAGCAGCCACCCAGAGCGTCGGACAGGGGACTCCTACGAGCAGTACTTC	CASSHPERRTGDSYEQYF
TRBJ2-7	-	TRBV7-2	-	TGTGCCAGCAGCTTAGCTCTGATTGTCGGGTACGAGCAGTACTTC	CASSLALIVGYEQYF
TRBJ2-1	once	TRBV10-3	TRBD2	TGTGCCATCAGTGAAGAGCGGGGTGAGCAGTTCTTC	CAISEERGEQFF
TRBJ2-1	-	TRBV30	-	TGTGCCTGGAGTCCCACGGGGAATGAGCAGTTCTTC	CAWSPTGNEQFF
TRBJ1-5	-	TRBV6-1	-	TGTGCCAGCAGTGGGTCAGGGGTTGGGGCTCAGCCCCAGCATTTT	CASSGSGVGAQPQHF
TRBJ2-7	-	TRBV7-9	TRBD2	TGTGCCAGCAGCTCGGGGGGACCCGGCTACGAGCAGTACTTC	CASSSGGPGYEQYF
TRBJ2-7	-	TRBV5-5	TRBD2	TGTGCCAGCAGTATAGGACTAGCGGGAGTCGACGAGCAGTACTTC	CASSIGLAGVDEQYF
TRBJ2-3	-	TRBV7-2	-	TGTGCCAGCACCCTCCCTAGCTTAGATACGCAGTATTTT	CASTLPSLDTQYF
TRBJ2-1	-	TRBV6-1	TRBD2	TGTGCCAGCAGTGAAGCAGGGAGGGCGGGATTGTACAATGAGCAGTTCTTC	CASSEAGRAGLYNEQFF
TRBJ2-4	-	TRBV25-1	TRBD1	TGTGCCAGCAGTGAACCGGGACAGGCCAGCATTCAGTACTTC	CASSEPGQASIQYF
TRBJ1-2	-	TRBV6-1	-	TGTGCCAGCAGTGAAGCGCCGGACGGGAGAGGCTACACCTTC	CASSEAPDGRGYTF
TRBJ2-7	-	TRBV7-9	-	TGTGCCAGCAGCTCCCCAGGGGAGCAGTACTTC	CASSSPGEQYF
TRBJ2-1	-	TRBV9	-	TGTGCCAGCAGCGCACGATTCAGCGGCCGCCGGGAGCAGTTCTTC	CASSARFSGRREQFF
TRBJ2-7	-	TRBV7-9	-	TGTGCCAGCAGCTTAGGAGGGGAGGCCTACGAGCAGTACTTC	CASSLGGEAYEQYF
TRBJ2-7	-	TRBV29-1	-	TGCAGCGTTGAAAGCGGACCGGACTCCTACGAGCAGTACTTC	CSVESGPDSYEQYF
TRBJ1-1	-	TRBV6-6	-	TGTGCCAGCAGTTACGAGGTATTGTACACTGAAGCTTTCTTT	CASSYEVLYTEAFF
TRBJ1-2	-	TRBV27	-	TGTGCCAGCAGTTTGGAGGGGGGGTATGGCTACACCTTC	CASSLEGGYGYTF
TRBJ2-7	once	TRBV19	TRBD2	TGTGCCAGTAGTATAGCAGCGGGGTACGAGCAGTACTTC	CASSIAAGYEQYF